The TCR beta chain described here comes from a study of shared clonotypes between healthy human individuals. Terminally differentiated effector memory CD45RA+ cells were excluded from the naive CD8 cells, which were CD45RO-negative and positively selected for CCR7. CDR1 is SGHAT, CDR2 FQDESV, per germline (reference sequence). This CDR3 has 17 residues. The V and J ends lost 5 bases and 2 bases, in that order; junction bases with no gene match: 11. Repertoires were generated with immunoSEQ multiplex PCR, while TCRdb's copy carries only in-frame clones and drops some. The sample contains around 2,100,000 clones, over 85% of which appear only once.

Sequencing input: naive CD8+ T cells sorted from blood. The clonotype originates from a young man in good health. The chain joins TRBV11-1 to TRBJ2-1; TRBD2 agrees at 8 bases. In DNA form, the CDR3 reads TGTGCCAGCAGCCACGGGGGGGTAGGGACAACCTACAATGAGCAGTTCTTC. This encodes CASSHGGVGTTYNEQFF.